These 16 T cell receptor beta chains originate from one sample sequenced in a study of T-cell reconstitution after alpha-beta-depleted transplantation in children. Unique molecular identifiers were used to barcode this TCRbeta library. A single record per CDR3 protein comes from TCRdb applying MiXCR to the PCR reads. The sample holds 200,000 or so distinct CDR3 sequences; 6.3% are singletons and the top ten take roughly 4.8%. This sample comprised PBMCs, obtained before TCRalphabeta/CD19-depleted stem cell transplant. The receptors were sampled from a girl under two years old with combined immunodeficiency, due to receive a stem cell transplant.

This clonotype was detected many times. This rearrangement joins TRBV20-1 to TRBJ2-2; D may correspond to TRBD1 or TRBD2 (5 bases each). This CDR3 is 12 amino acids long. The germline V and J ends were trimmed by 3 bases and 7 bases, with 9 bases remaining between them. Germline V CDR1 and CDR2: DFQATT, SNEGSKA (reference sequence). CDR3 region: CSASGAVGELFF. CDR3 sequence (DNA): TGCAGTGCTAGCGGGGCGGTCGGGGAGCTGTTTTTT.

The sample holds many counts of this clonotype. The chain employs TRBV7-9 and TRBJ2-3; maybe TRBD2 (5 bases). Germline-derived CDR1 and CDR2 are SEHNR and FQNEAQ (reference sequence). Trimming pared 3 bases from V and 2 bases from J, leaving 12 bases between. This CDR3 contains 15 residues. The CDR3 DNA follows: TGTGCCAGCAGCTTTAGGACTGATGTCACAGATACGCAGTATTTT. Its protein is CASSFRTDVTDTQYF.

The CDR3 here is CASSLDSAGELFF. The CDR3 bases are TGCGCCAGCAGCTTGGATAGCGCCGGGGAGCTGTTTTTT. The rearrangement uses TRBV5-1 and TRBJ2-2, with a weak D call TRBD2 (5 bases). The CDR3 is made up of 13 amino acids. Trimming shortened V by 0 bases and J by 6 bases, and 6 bases separated the two germline ends. The germline gives CDR1 SGHRS, CDR2 YFSETQ.

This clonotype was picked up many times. The CDR3 region is CASRTSGGVYEQYF. The DNA of the CDR3 is TGTGCCAGCAGAACTAGCGGGGGGGTCTACGAGCAGTACTTC. The chain couples TRBV21-1 to TRBJ2-7; TRBD2, as called in the table, went unchecked against the DNA. TRBV21-1 is termed a pseudogene. The length of the CDR3 is 14 residues.

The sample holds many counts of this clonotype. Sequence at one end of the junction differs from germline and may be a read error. The CDR3 spells CASSSPVASRSPGRIYYEQYF. In nucleotides, the CDR3 is TGTGCTAGCAGCTCCCCGGTCGCTTCGAGATCACCGGGACGCATTTACTACGAGCAGTACTTC. The chain couples TRBV7-7 to TRBJ2-7; D is perhaps TRBD1 or TRBD2 (5 bases each). This CDR3 is built from 21 residues. Germline loops: CDR1 SSHAT, CDR2 FNYEAQ (reference sequence).

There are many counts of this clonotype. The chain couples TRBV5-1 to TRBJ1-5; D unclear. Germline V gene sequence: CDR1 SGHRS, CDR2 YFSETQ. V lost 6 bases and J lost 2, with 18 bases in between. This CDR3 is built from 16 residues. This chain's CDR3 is CASTLGPTWGNQPQHF. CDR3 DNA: TGCGCCAGCACCCTCGGACCCACGTGGGGCAATCAGCCCCAGCATTTT. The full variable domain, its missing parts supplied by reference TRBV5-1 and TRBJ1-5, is KAGVTQTPRYLIKTRGQQVTLSCSPISGHRSVSWYQQTPGQGLQFLFEYFSETQRNKGNFPGRFSGRQFSNSRSEMNVSTLELGDSALYLCASTLGPTWGNQPQHFGDGTRLSIL.

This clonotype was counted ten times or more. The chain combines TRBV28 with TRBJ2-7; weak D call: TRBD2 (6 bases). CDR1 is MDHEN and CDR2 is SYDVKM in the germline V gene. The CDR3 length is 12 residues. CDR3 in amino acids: CASGGYSYEQYF. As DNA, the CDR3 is TGTGCTAGCGGCGGGTACTCCTACGAGCAGTACTTC.

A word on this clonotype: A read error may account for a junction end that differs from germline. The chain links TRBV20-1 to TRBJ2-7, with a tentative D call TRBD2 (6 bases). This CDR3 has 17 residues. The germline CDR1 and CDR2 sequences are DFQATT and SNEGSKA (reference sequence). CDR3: CCASRLLLGVAAYEQYF. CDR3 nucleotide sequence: TGCTGTGCTAGTAGGCTCCTCCTGGGGGTAGCGGCCTACGAGCAGTACTTC.

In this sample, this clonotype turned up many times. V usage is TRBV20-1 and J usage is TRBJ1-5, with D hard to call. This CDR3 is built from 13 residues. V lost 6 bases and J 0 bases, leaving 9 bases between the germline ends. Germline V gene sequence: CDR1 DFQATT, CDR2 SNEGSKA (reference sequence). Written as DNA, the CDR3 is TGCAGTGCCCTAGAGGATAGCAATCAGCCCCAGCATTTT. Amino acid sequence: CSALEDSNQPQHF.

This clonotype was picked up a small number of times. CDR3 amino acids: CAGWWGSPEAFF. The CDR3 nucleotides are TGTGCGGGGTGGTGGGGGAGCCCTGAAGCTTTCTTT. This sequence joins TRBV30 and TRBJ1-1, with a possible D match to TRBD1 (5 bases). The germline V gene encodes CDR1 GTSNPN and CDR2 SVGIG (reference sequence). CDR3 length equals 12 residues.

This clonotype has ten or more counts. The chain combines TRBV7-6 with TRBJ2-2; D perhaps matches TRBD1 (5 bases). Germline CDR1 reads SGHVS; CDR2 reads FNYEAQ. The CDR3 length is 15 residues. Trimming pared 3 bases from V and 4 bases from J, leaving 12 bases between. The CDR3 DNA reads TGTGCCAGCAGCTTTGGTGGGGCGGTCACCGGGGAGCTGTTTTTT. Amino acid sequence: CASSFGGAVTGELFF.

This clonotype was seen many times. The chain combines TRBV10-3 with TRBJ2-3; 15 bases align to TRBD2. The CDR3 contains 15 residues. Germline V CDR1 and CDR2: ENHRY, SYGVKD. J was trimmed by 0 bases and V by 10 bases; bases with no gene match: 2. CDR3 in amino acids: CASGLAGGSTDTQYF. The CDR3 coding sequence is TGTGCCAGCGGACTAGCGGGGGGGAGCACAGATACGCAGTATTTT.

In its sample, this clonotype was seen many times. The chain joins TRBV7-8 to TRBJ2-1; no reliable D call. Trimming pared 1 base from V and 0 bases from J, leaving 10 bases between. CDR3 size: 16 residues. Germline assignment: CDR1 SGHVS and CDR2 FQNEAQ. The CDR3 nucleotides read TGTGCCAGCAGCTTAGACCCTGCGAGCTCCTACAATGAGCAGTTCTTC. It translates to CASSLDPASSYNEQFF.

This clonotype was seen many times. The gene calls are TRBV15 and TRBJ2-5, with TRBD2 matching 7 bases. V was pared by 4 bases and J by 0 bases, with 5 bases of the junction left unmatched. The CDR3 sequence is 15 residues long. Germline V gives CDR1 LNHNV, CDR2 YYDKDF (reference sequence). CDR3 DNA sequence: TGTGCCACCAGCACATCTCTAGCGGACCAAGAGACCCAGTACTTC. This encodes CATSTSLADQETQYF.

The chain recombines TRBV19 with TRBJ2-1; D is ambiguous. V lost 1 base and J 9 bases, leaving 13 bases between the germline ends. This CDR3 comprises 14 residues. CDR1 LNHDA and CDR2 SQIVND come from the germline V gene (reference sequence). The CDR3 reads CASSIGPTASEQFF. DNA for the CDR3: TGTGCCAGTAGTATAGGCCCGACCGCCAGTGAGCAGTTCTTC.

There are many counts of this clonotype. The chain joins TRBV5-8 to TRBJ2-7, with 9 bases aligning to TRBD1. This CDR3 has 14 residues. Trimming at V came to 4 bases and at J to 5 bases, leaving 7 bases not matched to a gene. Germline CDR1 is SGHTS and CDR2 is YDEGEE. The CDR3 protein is CASSTGTGSDEQYF. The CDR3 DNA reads TGTGCCAGCAGCACCGGGACAGGGTCCGACGAGCAGTACTTC.